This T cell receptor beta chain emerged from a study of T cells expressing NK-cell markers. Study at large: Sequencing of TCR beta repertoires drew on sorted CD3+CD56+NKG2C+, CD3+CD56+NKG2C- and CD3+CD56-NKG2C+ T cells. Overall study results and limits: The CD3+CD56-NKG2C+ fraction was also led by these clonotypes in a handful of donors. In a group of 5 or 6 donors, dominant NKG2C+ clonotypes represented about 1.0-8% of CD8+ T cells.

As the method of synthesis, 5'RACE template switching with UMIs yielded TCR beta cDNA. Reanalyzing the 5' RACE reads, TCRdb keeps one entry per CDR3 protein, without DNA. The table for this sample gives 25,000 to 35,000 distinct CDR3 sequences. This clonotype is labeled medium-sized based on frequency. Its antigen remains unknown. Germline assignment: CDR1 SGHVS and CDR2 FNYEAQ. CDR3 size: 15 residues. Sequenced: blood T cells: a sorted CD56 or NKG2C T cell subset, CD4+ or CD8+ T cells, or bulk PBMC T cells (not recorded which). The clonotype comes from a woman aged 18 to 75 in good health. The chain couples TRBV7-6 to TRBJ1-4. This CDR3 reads CASSPRKTTNEKLFF.